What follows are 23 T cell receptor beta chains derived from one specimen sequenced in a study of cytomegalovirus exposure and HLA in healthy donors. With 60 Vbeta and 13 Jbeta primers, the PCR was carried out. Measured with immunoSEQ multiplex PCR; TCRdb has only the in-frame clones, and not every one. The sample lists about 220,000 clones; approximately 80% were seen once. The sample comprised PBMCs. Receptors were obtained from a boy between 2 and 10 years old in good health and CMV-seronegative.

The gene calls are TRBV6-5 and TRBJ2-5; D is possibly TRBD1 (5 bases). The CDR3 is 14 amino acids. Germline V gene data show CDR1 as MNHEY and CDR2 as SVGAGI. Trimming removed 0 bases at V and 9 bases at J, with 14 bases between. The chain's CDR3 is CASSYSVWEGAQYF. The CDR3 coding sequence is TGTGCCAGCAGTTACTCAGTCTGGGAAGGGGCCCAGTACTTC.

DNA for the CDR3: TGTGCCAGCAGTGCCCAAACCGGTGGGACAGGGGCCCACGAGCAGTACTTC. Residues: CASSAQTGGTGAHEQYF. The genes are TRBV6-1 and TRBJ2-7, with 10 nucleotides matching TRBD1. The germline gives CDR1 MNHNS, CDR2 SASEGT. The CDR3 runs 17 residues. Unmatched junction bases numbered 14, after V lost 4 bases and J lost 5 bases.

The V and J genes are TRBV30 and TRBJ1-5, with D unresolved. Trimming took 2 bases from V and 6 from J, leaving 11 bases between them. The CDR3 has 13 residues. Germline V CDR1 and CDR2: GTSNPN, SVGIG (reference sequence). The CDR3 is CAWSPGEGQPQHF. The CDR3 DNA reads TGTGCCTGGAGTCCCGGGGAGGGTCAGCCCCAGCATTTT.

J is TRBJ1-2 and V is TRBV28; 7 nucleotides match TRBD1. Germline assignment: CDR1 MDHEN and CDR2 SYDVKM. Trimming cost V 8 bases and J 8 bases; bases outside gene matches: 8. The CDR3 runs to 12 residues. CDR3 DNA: TGTGCCAGCTATACAGGGGTTGAAGGCTACACCTTC. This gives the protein CASYTGVEGYTF.

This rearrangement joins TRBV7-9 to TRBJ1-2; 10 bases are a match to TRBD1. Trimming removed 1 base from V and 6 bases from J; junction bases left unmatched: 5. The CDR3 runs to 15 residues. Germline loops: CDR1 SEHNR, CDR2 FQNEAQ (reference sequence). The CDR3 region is CASSLEGDRGNGYTF. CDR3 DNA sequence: TGTGCCAGCAGCTTAGAAGGGGACAGGGGAAATGGCTACACCTTC.

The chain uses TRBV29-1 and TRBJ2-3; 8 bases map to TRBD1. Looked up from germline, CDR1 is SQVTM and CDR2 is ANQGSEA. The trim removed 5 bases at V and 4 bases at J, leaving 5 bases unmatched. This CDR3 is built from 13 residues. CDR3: CSVTETGADTQYF. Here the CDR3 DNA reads TGCAGCGTTACAGAGACAGGGGCAGATACGCAGTATTTT.

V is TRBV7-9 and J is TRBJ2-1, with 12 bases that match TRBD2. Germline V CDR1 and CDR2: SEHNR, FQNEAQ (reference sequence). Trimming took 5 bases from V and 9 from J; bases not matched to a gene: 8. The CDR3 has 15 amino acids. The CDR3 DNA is TGTGCCAGCAGCACCCTAGCGGGAGGGCCGGGTGAGCAGTTCTTC. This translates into CASSTLAGGPGEQFF.

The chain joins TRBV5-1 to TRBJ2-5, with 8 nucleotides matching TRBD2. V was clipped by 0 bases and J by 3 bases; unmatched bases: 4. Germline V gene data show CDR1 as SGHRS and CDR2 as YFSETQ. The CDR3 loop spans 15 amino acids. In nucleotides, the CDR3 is TGCGCCAGCAGCTTGGGCAGCGGGGGAAAAGAGACCCAGTACTTC. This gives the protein CASSLGSGGKETQYF.

CDR3 residues: CASSILAATQYF. As DNA, the CDR3 is TGTGCCAGCAGCATACTAGCAGCTACGCAGTATTTT. The J gene is TRBJ2-3, the V gene TRBV13, with D maybe TRBD2 (6 bases). The germline gives CDR1 PRHDT, CDR2 FYEKMQ (reference sequence). V was pared by 5 bases and J by 8 bases, with 11 bases between. This CDR3 has 12 amino acids.

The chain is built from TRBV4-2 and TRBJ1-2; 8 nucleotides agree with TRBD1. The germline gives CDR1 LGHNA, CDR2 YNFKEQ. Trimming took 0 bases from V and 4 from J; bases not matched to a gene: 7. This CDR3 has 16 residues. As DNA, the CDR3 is TGTGCCAGCAGCCAAGATCCCGGACAGGGAGTCTATGGCTACACCTTC. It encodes CASSQDPGQGVYGYTF.

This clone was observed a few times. The CDR3 sequence: CASEVMNTEAFF. The CDR3 region has the DNA TGTGCCAGCGAGGTCATGAACACTGAAGCTTTCTTT. This sequence joins TRBV6-1 and TRBJ1-1; D gene ambiguous. Per the germline V gene, CDR1 is MNHNS and CDR2 is SASEGT. The CDR3 runs 12 residues. The V end was cut by 8 bases, the J end by 0 bases, with 7 bases between.

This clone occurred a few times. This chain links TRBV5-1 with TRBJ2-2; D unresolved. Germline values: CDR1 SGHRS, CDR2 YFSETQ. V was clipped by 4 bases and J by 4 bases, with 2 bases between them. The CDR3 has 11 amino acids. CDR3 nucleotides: TGCGCCAGCAGCCGCACCGGGGAGCTGTTTTTT. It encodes CASSRTGELFF.

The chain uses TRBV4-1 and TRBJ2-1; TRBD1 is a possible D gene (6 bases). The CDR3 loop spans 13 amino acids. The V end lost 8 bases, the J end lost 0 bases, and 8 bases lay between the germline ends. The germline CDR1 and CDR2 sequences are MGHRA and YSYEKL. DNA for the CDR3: TGCGCCAGCGGACAGTCCTCCTACAATGAGCAGTTCTTC. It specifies CASGQSSYNEQFF.

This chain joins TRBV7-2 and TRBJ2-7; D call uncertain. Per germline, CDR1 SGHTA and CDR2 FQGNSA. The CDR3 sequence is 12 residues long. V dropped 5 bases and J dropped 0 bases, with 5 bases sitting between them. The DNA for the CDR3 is TGTGCCAGCAGCCATAGCTCCTACGAGCAGTACTTC. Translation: CASSHSSYEQYF.

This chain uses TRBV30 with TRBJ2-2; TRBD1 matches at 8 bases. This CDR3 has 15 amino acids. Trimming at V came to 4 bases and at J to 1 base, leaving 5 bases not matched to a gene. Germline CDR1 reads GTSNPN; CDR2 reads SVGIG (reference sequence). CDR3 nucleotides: TGTGCCTGGACAGACAGGGGTCGGAACACCGGGGAGCTGTTTTTT. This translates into CAWTDRGRNTGELFF.

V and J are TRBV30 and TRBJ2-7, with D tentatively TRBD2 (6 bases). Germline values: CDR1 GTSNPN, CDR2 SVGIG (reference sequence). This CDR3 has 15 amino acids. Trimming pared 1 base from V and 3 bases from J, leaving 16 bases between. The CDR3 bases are TGTGCCTGGAGTGATCGACTAGTGACTCGCTACGAGCAGTACTTC. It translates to CAWSDRLVTRYEQYF.

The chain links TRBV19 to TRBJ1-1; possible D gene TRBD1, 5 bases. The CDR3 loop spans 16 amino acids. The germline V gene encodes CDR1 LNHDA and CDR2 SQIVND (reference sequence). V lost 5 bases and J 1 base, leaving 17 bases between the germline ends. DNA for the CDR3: TGTGCCAGTAGTCCCCGCACTCAGGGTCCGAACACTGAAGCTTTCTTT. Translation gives CASSPRTQGPNTEAFF.

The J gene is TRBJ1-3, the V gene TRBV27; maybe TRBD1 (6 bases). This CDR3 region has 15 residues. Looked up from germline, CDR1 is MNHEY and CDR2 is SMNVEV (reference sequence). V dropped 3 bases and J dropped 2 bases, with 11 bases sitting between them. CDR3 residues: CASSLGGLAGNTIYF. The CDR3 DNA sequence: TGTGCCAGCAGTTTGGGGGGGCTGGCTGGAAACACCATATATTTT.

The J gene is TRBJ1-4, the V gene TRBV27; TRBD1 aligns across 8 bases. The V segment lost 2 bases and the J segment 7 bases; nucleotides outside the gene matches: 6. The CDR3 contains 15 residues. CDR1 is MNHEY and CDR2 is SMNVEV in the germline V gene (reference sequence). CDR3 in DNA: TGTGCCAGCAGTTTAACCGGGACAGGACTTGAAAAACTGTTTTTT. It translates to CASSLTGTGLEKLFF.

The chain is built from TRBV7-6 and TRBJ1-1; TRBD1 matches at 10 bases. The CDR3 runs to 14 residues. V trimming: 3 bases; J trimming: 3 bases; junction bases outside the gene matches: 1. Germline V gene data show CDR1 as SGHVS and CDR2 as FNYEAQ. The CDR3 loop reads CASSFGQGDTEAFF. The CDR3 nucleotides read TGTGCCAGCAGCTTCGGACAGGGGGACACTGAAGCTTTCTTT. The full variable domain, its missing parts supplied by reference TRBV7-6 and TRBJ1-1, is GAGVSQSPRYKVTKRGQDVALRCDPISGHVSLYWYRQALGQGPEFLTYFNYEAQQDKSGLPNDRFSAERPEGSISTLTIQRTEQRDSAMYRCASSFGQGDTEAFFGQGTRLTVV.

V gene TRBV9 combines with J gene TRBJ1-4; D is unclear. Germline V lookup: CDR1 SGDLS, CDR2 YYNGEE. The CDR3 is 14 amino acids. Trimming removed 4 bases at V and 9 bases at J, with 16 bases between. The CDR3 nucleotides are TGTGCCAGCAGCCCTCCGAGTGGTGTTAAAAAACTGTTTTTT. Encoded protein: CASSPPSGVKKLFF.

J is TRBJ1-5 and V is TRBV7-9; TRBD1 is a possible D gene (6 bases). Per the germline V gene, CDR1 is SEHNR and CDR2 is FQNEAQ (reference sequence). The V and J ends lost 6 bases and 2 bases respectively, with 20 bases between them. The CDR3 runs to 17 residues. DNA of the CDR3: TGTGCCAGCAGTGGCACAGGGCGTTCCTCGGGCAATCAGCCCCAGCATTTT. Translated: CASSGTGRSSGNQPQHF.

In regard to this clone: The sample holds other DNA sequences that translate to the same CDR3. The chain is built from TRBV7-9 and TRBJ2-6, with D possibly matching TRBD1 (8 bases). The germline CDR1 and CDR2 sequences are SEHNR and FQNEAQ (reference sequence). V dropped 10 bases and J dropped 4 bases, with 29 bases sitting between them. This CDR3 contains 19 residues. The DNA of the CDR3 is TGTGCCACCCTTGGCGGGGGAGGACAGGGCGGAGCGGGGGCCAACGTCCTGACTTTC. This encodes CATLGGGGQGGAGANVLTF. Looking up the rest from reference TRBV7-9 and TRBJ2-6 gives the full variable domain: DTGVSQNPRHKITKRGQNVTFRCDPISEHNRLYWYRQTLGQGPEFLTYFQNEAQLEKSRLLSDRFSAERPKGSFSTLEIQRTEQGDSAMYLCATLGGGGQGGAGANVLTFGAGSRLTVL.